A single sample gave rise to the 30 T cell receptor beta chains below, sequenced in a study of tumor-infiltrating lymphocytes in primary liver carcinoma. The input was around 0.5 ug total RNA; TCR beta cDNA was made from it with a constant-region primer. It was through three nested multiplex PCR rounds of slightly modified ARM-PCR that TCR beta libraries arose. TRBV1-TRBV30 forward primers and a C-beta reverse primer were used in the first two PCR rounds, which each ran for about 9 cycles. In TCRdb, the multiplex PCR reads were re-called with MiXCR into one record per CDR3 protein. The table records 95,000 to 150,000 distinct CDR3 sequences, 55% to 65% of them present only once. The study co-extracted DNA and RNA from around 20-30 mg of unsorted bulk tissue. The specimen sequenced was liver tumor tissue from sampling region 1. The subset denotes: tumor region T1, superior pole. The receptor source for this set is a woman aged 55-70 years with primary liver carcinoma and hepatitis B virus infection.

As to this clonotype: One junction end disagrees with the germline gene, perhaps due to a read error. The chain couples TRBV5-4 to TRBJ1-1; D possibly corresponds to TRBD1 (6 bases). Germline V gives CDR1 SGHNT, CDR2 YYREEE (reference sequence). There are 17 residues in the CDR3. The CDR3 DNA sequence: TGTGCCGGCAGCCCGCTGGTAGGGGGGGCAGGCGACACTGAAGCTTTCTTT. It is translated as CAGSPLVGGAGDTEAFF. Variable domain in full (rest from reference TRBV5-4 and TRBJ1-1): ETGVTQSPTHLIKTRGQQVTLRCSSQSGHNTVSWYQQALGQGPQFIFQYYREEENGRGNFPPRFSGLQFPNYSSELNVNALELDDSALYLCAGSPLVGGAGDTEAFFGQGTRLTVV.

With regard to this clonotype: A much larger clone lies a single base off, so this may be a read error. This sequence joins TRBV29-1 and TRBJ2-1, with TRBD2 matching 11 bases. CDR3 size: 17 residues. The germline CDR1 and CDR2 sequences are SQVTM and ANQGSEA. With 6 bases clipped from V and 5 bases from J, the junction kept 15 bases outside the gene matches. CDR3 DNA: TGCAGCGTGGCCACTAGCGGGAGTTCGTCACGGCACAATGAGCAGTTCTTC. Its translation is CSVATSGSSSRHNEQFF.

In its sample, this clonotype was seen many times. J is TRBJ2-7 and V is TRBV5-5; D not resolved. CDR3 length equals 12 residues. The germline V gene encodes CDR1 SGHKS and CDR2 YYEKEE (reference sequence). The V gene lost 0 bases and the J gene lost 7 bases, with 8 bases spanning the gap. The CDR3: CASSLGLVEQYF. The DNA for the CDR3 is TGTGCCAGCAGCTTGGGGCTGGTAGAGCAGTACTTC.

The gene calls are TRBV7-9 and TRBJ2-5; no firm D call. The germline gives CDR1 SEHNR, CDR2 FQNEAQ (reference sequence). V was shortened by 0 bases and J by 5 bases, with 16 bases between the two germline ends. This CDR3 comprises 16 residues. The CDR3 region is CASSLAVPQNGETQYF. The CDR3 DNA reads TGTGCCAGCAGCTTAGCGGTACCTCAAAATGGGGAGACCCAGTACTTC.

As to this clonotype: The junction and the germline gene differ at one end; a read error may be behind it. The CDR3 nucleotides read TGTGCCAGCAGCTTAGTGGCCCAGGGTCGCAAAGAGCGGTTCTTC. As protein: CASSLVAQGRKERFF. The chain joins TRBV11-3 to TRBJ2-1; D is possibly TRBD1 (5 bases). The germline CDR1 and CDR2 sequences are SGHNT and YENEEA. The CDR3 spans 15 residues.

This clonotype was found a few times. One junction end disagrees with the germline gene, perhaps due to a read error. The chain couples TRBV12-3 or TRBV12-4 to TRBJ2-5; 10 positions agree with TRBD2. This CDR3 comprises 13 residues. CDR3 sequence: CTSSQTSGETQYF. As DNA, the CDR3 is TGTACCAGCAGTCAGACTAGCGGGGAGACCCAGTACTTC.

Details on this clonotype: A much larger clone differs by one base, so this may be a read error. This chain joins TRBV29-1 and TRBJ1-4; D perhaps matches TRBD1 (5 bases). V gave up 4 bases and J gave up 5 bases, with 11 bases separating them. Per the germline V gene, CDR1 is SQVTM and CDR2 is ANQGSEA. The CDR3 totals 13 residues. CDR3 residues: CSVAVGVNEKLFF. The CDR3, as DNA: TGCAGCGTTGCGGTGGGGGTCAATGAAAAACTGTTTTTT.

This clonotype was detected once. The junction and the germline gene differ at one end; a read error may be behind it. The rearrangement joins TRBV11-1 to TRBJ2-1; possible D gene TRBD1, 6 bases. Germline V gene sequence: CDR1 SGHAT, CDR2 FQDESV (reference sequence). The CDR3 contains 17 residues. In nucleotides, the CDR3 is TGTTCCAGCAACATACAGGGATCCACGCTCTCCTACAATGAGCAGTTCTTC. Protein sequence: CSSNIQGSTLSYNEQFF.

This clonotype appeared many times. The V call is TRBV11-2, the J call TRBJ2-1; the match to TRBD2 covers 11 bases. V gave up 1 base and J gave up 4 bases; unmatched junction bases: 9. The CDR3 spans 18 residues. Germline assignment: CDR1 SGHAT and CDR2 FQNNGV. The CDR3 reads CASSLGRLAGNIYNEQFF. CDR3 sequence (DNA): TGTGCCAGCAGCTTAGGGAGACTAGCGGGAAATATATACAATGAGCAGTTCTTC. Combining the CDR3 with reference TRBV11-2 and TRBJ2-1 gives the whole variable domain EAGVAQSPRYKIIEKRQSVAFWCNPISGHATLYWYQQILGQGPKLLIQFQNNGVVDDSQLPKDRFSAERLKGVDSTLKIQPAKLEDSAVYLCASSLGRLAGNIYNEQFFGPGTRLTVL.

The chain couples TRBV29-1 to TRBJ1-4; D may be TRBD1 (5 bases). The germline gives CDR1 SQVTM, CDR2 ANQGSEA. The CDR3 is 16 residues long. The ends were cut back, 0 bases at V and 8 bases at J, with 19 bases in the middle. CDR3 bases: TGCAGCGTTGAAGATAAGGCTGGAACCAGGGAGGAAAAACTGTTTTTT. Translating gives CSVEDKAGTREEKLFF.

This clonotype was recorded a few times. The junction does not match germline at one end; this may be a read error. This chain links TRBV11-2 with TRBJ2-5; no firm D call. Germline values: CDR1 SGHAT, CDR2 FQNNGV. This CDR3 is 13 amino acids long. The CDR3 reads CASSSGVLETLYF. The DNA of the CDR3 is TGTGCCAGCAGCTCCGGTGTGCTGGAGACCCTGTACTTC.

Points on this clonotype: Likely a read error: the CDR3 ends without its conserved phenylalanine or tryptophan. The chain has TRBV6-5 and TRBJ2-7, with 7 bases identical to TRBD2. CDR3 length: 14 residues. The J segment lost 6 bases and the V segment lost 8 bases, leaving 13 bases of the junction unmatched. CDR1 and CDR2 from the germline V gene are MNHEY and SVGAGI. The CDR3 loop is CASGSSGRSGEQYS. CDR3 nucleotides: TGTGCCAGCGGTTCTAGCGGAAGAAGTGGCGAGCAGTACTCC.

In regard to this clonotype: A much larger clone lies one base from this, so it may be a read error. The chain has TRBV7-8 and TRBJ2-5; 8 positions agree with TRBD2. The CDR3 consists of 19 residues. Looked up from germline, CDR1 is SGHVS and CDR2 is FQNEAQ. V gave up 6 bases and J gave up 4 bases; unmatched junction bases: 22. DNA for the CDR3: TGTGCCAGCAGGAGGGGGTTGAGCGGGAGTCTGCAGAAGGTAGAGACCCAGTACTTC. Translating gives CASRRGLSGSLQKVETQYF.

Concerning this clonotype itself: Germline and junction disagree at one end, which may indicate a read error. CDR3 sequence reads: CASSSRQVRGAYSGNTIYF. The CDR3 DNA is TGTGCCAGCAGCTCACGCCAGGTCAGGGGAGCGTACTCTGGAAACACCATATATTTC. V and J are TRBV11-2 and TRBJ1-3; tentatively, D is TRBD1 (6 bases). The length of the CDR3 is 19 residues. CDR1 is SGHAT, CDR2 FQNNGV, per germline.

The rearrangement links TRBV11-2 to TRBJ2-2; TRBD2 might be the D (5 bases). The CDR3 spans 13 residues. V was pared by 11 bases and J by 8 bases, with 18 bases between. The germline gives CDR1 SGHAT, CDR2 FQNNGV. As DNA, the CDR3 is TGTGCCTGCGGCTTATATAGGACTGGGGAGCTGTTTTTT. Its protein product is CACGLYRTGELFF. The full variable domain, with the rest looked up from reference TRBV11-2 and TRBJ2-2, is EAGVAQSPRYKIIEKRQSVAFWCNPISGHATLYWYQQILGQGPKLLIQFQNNGVVDDSQLPKDRFSAERLKGVDSTLKIQPAKLEDSAVYLCACGLYRTGELFFGEGSRLTVL.

Turning to this clonotype: A read error is possible here, since a much larger clone lies one base away. The chain has TRBV29-1 and TRBJ1-4; tentative D call: TRBD1 (6 bases). The CDR3 totals 13 residues. Per the germline V gene, CDR1 is SQVTM and CDR2 is ANQGSEA. V dropped 7 bases and J dropped 6 bases, with 15 bases sitting between them. This CDR3 reads CSAITGMDEKLFF. The CDR3 DNA sequence: TGCAGCGCTATAACAGGGATGGATGAAAAACTGTTTTTT.

This clonotype was seen many times. The chain has TRBV6-5 and TRBJ2-7; 11 nucleotides match TRBD2. CDR3 length: 15 residues. Germline assignment: CDR1 MNHEY and CDR2 SVGAGI. V dropped 2 bases and J dropped 1; count of bases not matched to a gene: 1. The CDR3 loop reads CASSYGTSGSYEQYF. In DNA, the CDR3 is TGTGCCAGCAGTTACGGGACTAGCGGTTCCTACGAGCAGTACTTC.

The chain couples TRBV11-3 to TRBJ1-1; D not resolved. The CDR3 is made up of 22 amino acids. V was cut by 5 bases and J by 0 bases, with 34 bases left in between. Germline V CDR1 and CDR2: SGHNT, YENEEA. Here the CDR3 reads CASSPLLMTGEQRANLNTEAFF. The CDR3 DNA follows: TGTGCCAGCAGCCCTTTATTGATGACGGGAGAACAAAGGGCCAACTTGAACACTGAAGCTTTCTTT.

With respect to this clonotype: A much larger clone lies a single base off, so this may be a read error. The rearrangement links TRBV19 to TRBJ2-7; TRBD2 is a possible D gene (6 bases). The V end lost 5 bases, the J end lost 2 bases, and 16 bases lay between the germline ends. CDR3 length: 15 amino acids. In germline, CDR1 is LNHDA, CDR2 SQIVND (reference sequence). CDR3 in DNA: TGTGCCAGTAGTTATCTCTGGGACTCCCCCTACGAGCAGTACTTC. This translates into CASSYLWDSPYEQYF.

Of note for this clonotype: Just one base apart from a much larger clone, this may be a read error. The gene calls are TRBV5-1 and TRBJ2-1; 10 bases are shared with TRBD2. The CDR3 runs to 16 residues. Per germline, CDR1 SGHRS and CDR2 YFSETQ. This CDR3 reads CASTPLSGRSQAEQLF. DNA of the CDR3: TGCGCCAGCACCCCTCTTAGCGGGAGGTCCCAAGCGGAGCAGCTCTTC.

This clonotype was observed a few times. The chain employs TRBV2 and TRBJ2-7, with a weak D call TRBD1 (5 bases). Germline V gives CDR1 SNHLY, CDR2 FYNNEI. The CDR3 extends over 12 amino acids. V was cut by 5 bases and J by 6 bases, with 11 bases left in between. Here the CDR3 reads CASSIQGREQYF. DNA for the CDR3: TGTGCCAGCAGTATCCAGGGTCGCGAGCAGTACTTC.

V is TRBV11-2 and J is TRBJ2-3, with no clear D. V dropped 1 base and J dropped 2 bases, with 10 bases sitting between them. Germline CDR1 and CDR2: SGHAT and FQNNGV. The CDR3 runs to 15 residues. The CDR3 coding sequence is TGTGCCAGCAGCTTAGTGGAAGACCACACAGATACGCAGTATTTT. Encoded protein: CASSLVEDHTDTQYF.

In this sample, this clonotype turned up many times. This chain joins TRBV12-3 or TRBV12-4 and TRBJ2-5, with D possibly being TRBD2 (6 bases). The length of the CDR3 is 14 residues. The V end was cut by 7 bases, the J end by 3 bases, with 15 bases between. The CDR3 bases are TGTGCCAGCACCTCCAGTGGGGGGAAAGAGACCCAGTACTTC. Its protein is CASTSSGGKETQYF.

This clonotype has a count of ten or more. This sequence joins TRBV12-3 or TRBV12-4 and TRBJ1-2; D remains ambiguous. The ends were cut back, 7 bases at V and 8 bases at J, with 14 bases in the middle. This CDR3 has 12 residues. The CDR3 protein is CASTRELTGYTF. The CDR3, as DNA: TGTGCCAGCACGAGGGAGTTGACGGGCTACACCTTC.

On this clonotype: One junction end does not reproduce the germline sequence, and a read error may be involved. V gene TRBV11-2 combines with J gene TRBJ2-1; TRBD2 matches at 9 bases. Germline V gene sequence: CDR1 SGHAT, CDR2 FQNNGV. The CDR3 extends over 16 amino acids. CDR3 in amino acids: CANSLERAGGSKEQFF. CDR3 sequence (DNA): TGTGCCAACAGCTTAGAGCGGGCGGGAGGGAGCAAAGAGCAGTTCTTC.

This clonotype was seen many times. The rearrangement joins TRBV6-2 or TRBV6-3 to TRBJ2-5; possibly TRBD2 for D (6 bases). V was cut by 6 bases and J by 4 bases, with 15 bases left in between. The CDR3 is 14 residues long. Germline V gene sequence: CDR1 MNHEY, CDR2 SVGEGT. Here the CDR3 reads CASSRRGGRETQYF. Written as DNA, the CDR3 is TGTGCCAGCAGCCGTCGGGGAGGAAGAGAGACCCAGTACTTC.

As for this clonotype: Germline and junction disagree at one end, which may indicate a read error. V gene TRBV29-1 combines with J gene TRBJ2-2; TRBD1 or TRBD2 may be the D gene (5 bases each). CDR1 and CDR2 from the germline V gene are SQVTM and ANQGSEA. This CDR3 is 16 amino acids long. CDR3 DNA sequence: TGCAGCGTTGAAAGACTGGGGCATGGGAACACTGGGGAGCCGTTTTTT. This sequence encodes CSVERLGHGNTGEPFF.

As for this clonotype: This may be a read error: a much more frequent sequence differs by one nucleotide. V gene TRBV6-5 combines with J gene TRBJ2-1; no definite D call. V gave up 2 bases and J gave up 4 bases, with 15 bases separating them. The CDR3 is 16 residues long. CDR1 and CDR2 from the germline V gene are MNHEY and SVGAGI. The CDR3 region has the DNA TGTGCCAGCAGTTACCTCGGGCTAGTGGGGTACAATGAGCAGTTCTTC. Translating gives CASSYLGLVGYNEQFF.

This rearrangement joins TRBV28 to TRBJ1-2; the match to TRBD1 covers 9 bases. Germline trimming cut 6 bases from V and 7 bases from J; bases unmatched to any gene: 9. CDR3 length: 14 residues. CDR1 and CDR2 from the germline V gene are MDHEN and SYDVKM. DNA of the CDR3: TGTGCCAGCAGAGGTACCGGGACAGGGTTTGGCTACACCTTC. Translation gives CASRGTGTGFGYTF.

With regard to this clonotype: Here the CDR3 omits its conserved ending phenylalanine or tryptophan, so a read error is the likely source. The chain employs TRBV6-5 and TRBJ2-6; D possibly matches TRBD1 or TRBD2 (6 bases each). CDR3 length: 15 residues. Germline CDR1 reads MNHEY; CDR2 reads SVGAGI. Written as DNA, the CDR3 is TGTGCCAGCAGCAGCGGAGAGACGGGGGCTAACGTCCTGACTTTA. It translates to CASSSGETGANVLTL.